This TCR beta chain is from a study of tumor-infiltrating lymphocytes in localized non-small cell lung cancer. Study observations and caveats: No T-cell fraction difference was seen between IM1 and IM2 tumors.

This CDR3 is built from 11 residues. Germline V gene lookup returns CDR1 SQVTM and CDR2 ANQGSEA. The V gene lost 4 bases and the J gene lost 7 bases, with 8 bases spanning the gap. Sequencing used immunoSEQ multiplex PCR; TCRdb keeps in-frame clones, though not all of them. The sample contains about 15,000 clones, around 70% of which appear only once. This clone came up once. Its antigen is unknown. The sample was lung tumor tissue. The chain carries TRBV29-1 and TRBJ2-1; weak D call: TRBD1 (5 bases). The receptor comes from a human donor with non-small cell lung cancer. The CDR3 DNA reads as TGCAGCGTTGCCAGGGCAAATGAGCAGTTCTTC. This translates into CSVARANEQFF.